These T cell receptor beta chains were read from a single sample in a study of blood T cell repertoires in COVID-19. The data were produced by immunoSEQ multiplex PCR, yet TCRdb's version contains in-frame clones alone and is incomplete. The sample contains roughly 150,000 clones, less than 90% of which appear only once. The sample was peripheral blood. The receptors derive from a woman between 70 and 85 years old with acute or convalescent COVID-19. Both conserved end residues are trimmed from each CDR3. The D gene is left open where the match is weak.

d_call	v_call	cdr3_aa
NA	TRBV29-1	SGGTGELF
TRBD1	TRBV9	ASTKGQVGELF
TRBD1	TRBV7-6	ASSQGQGGNYGYT
NA	TRBV6-5	ASSNRVEKLF
NA	TRBV11-2	ASSINQGPAAPLH
TRBD2	TRBV27	ASSWLAGGLSSYNEQF
NA	TRBV7-3	ASSLNPGEQQF
NA	TRBV7-3	ASSREPNTGELF
NA	TRBV27	ASSLSGRLGPETQY
TRBD1	TRBV7-9	ASSSPGQGPYEQY
NA	TRBV6-6	ASSPRQAPLSTEAF
TRBD1	TRBV3-1/TRBV3-2	ASSQGTGTTGGYT
TRBD1	TRBV6-5	ASTTPGQGVY
TRBD2	TRBV5-4	ASSLSSSGSYEQY
TRBD1	TRBV10-3	AISESVPGQGTEQF
NA	TRBV5-6	ASSLNGVNSNQPQH
TRBD1	TRBV2	ASSDTGGGNQPQH
TRBD1	TRBV2	ASIPDRYSNQPQH
TRBD1	TRBV5-6	ASIQYRGEFGGELF
NA	TRBV6-5	ASSYQAGMGQPQH
TRBD2	TRBV28	ASSLISTSGRPGSWTQY